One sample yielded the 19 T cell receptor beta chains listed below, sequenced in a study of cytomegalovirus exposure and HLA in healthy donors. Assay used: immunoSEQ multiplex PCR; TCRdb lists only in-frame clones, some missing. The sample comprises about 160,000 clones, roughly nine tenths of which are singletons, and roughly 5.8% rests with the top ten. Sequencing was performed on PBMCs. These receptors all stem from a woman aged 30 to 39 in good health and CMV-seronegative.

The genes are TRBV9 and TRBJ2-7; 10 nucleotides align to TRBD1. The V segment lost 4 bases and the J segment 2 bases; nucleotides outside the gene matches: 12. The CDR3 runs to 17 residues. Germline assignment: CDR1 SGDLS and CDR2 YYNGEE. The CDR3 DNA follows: TGTGCCAGCAGCACTAAGCCGGGACAGGGGCCTCCCTACGAGCAGTACTTC. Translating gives CASSTKPGQGPPYEQYF.

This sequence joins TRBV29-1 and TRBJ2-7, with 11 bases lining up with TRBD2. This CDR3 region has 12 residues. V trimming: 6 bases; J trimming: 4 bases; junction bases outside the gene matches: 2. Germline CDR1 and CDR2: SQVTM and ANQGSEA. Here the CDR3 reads CSVGTSGYEQYF. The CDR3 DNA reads TGCAGCGTCGGGACTAGCGGATACGAGCAGTACTTC.

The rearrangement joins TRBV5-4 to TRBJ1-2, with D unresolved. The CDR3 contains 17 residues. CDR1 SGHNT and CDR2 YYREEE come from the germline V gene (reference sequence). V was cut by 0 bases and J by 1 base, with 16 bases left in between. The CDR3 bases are TGTGCCAGCAGCTTGGGCGGAAGGGCAGGACTTAACTATGGCTACACCTTC. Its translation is CASSLGGRAGLNYGYTF.

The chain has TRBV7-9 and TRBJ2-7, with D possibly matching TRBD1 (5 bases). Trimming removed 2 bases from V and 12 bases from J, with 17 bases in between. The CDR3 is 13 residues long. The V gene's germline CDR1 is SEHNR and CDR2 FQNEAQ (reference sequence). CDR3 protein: CASSLPRGQDLYF. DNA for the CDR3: TGTGCCAGCAGCTTACCTAGGGGTCAGGATTTGTACTTC.

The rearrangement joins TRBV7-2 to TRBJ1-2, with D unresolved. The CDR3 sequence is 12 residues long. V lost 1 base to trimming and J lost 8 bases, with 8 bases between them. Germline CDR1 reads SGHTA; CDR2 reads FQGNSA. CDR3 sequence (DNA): TGTGCCAGCAGCTTAGGGGGAGACGGCTACACCTTC. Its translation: CASSLGGDGYTF.

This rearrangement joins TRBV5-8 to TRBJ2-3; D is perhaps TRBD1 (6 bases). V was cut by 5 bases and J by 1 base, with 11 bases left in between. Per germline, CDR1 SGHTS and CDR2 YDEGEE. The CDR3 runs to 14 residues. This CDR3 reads CASRLNRGTDTQYF. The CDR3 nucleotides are TGTGCCAGCAGGTTAAACAGGGGCACAGATACGCAGTATTTT.

CDR3 DNA sequence: TGCGCCAGCAGCTTGAACAGCGGGACTTCGAAGGAGACCCAGTACTTC. This translates into CASSLNSGTSKETQYF. The J gene is TRBJ2-5, the V gene TRBV5-1; 7 positions match TRBD2. Per the germline V gene, CDR1 is SGHRS and CDR2 is YFSETQ. Trimming removed 1 base from V and 5 bases from J; junction bases left unmatched: 11. CDR3 length equals 16 residues.

CDR3 residues: CASSLGLAGLREQFF. CDR3 nucleotides: TGTGCCAGCAGCCTGGGACTAGCGGGATTAAGGGAGCAGTTCTTC. J is TRBJ2-1 and V is TRBV7-3, with 13 positions matching TRBD2. Germline lookup yields CDR1 SGHTA and CDR2 FQGTGA. The CDR3 contains 15 residues. J lost 10 bases, V lost 5 bases, and 8 bases had no gene match.

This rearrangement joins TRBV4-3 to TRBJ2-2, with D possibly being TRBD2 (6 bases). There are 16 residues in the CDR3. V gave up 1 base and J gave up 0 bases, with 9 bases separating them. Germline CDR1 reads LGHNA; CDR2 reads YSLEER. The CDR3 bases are TGCGCCAGCAGCCAAGGATTAGCGGCGAACACCGGGGAGCTGTTTTTT. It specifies CASSQGLAANTGELFF.

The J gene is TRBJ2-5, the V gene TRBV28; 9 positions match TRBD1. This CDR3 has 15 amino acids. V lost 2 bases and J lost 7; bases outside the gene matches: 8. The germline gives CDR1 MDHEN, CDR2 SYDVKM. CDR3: CASSLPGTGIWTQYF. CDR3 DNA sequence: TGTGCCAGCAGTTTACCCGGGACAGGGATATGGACCCAGTACTTC.

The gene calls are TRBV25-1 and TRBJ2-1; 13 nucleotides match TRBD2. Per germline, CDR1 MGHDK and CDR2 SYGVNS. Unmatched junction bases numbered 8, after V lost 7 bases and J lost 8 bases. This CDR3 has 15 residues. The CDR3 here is CASTGLAGTNDEQFF. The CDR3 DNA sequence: TGTGCCAGCACGGGACTAGCGGGAACTAATGATGAGCAGTTCTTC.

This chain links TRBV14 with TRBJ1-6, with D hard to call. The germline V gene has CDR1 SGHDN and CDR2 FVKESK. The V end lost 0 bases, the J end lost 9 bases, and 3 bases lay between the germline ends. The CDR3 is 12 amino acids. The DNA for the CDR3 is TGTGCCAGCAGCCAAGAGGGTTCACCCCTCCACTTT. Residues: CASSQEGSPLHF.

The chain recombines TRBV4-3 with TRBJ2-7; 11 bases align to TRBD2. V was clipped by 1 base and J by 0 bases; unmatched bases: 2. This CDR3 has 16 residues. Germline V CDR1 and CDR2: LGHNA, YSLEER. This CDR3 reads CASSQGLAGSSYEQYF. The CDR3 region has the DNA TGCGCCAGCAGCCAAGGACTAGCGGGGAGCTCCTACGAGCAGTACTTC.

The CDR3 here is CASSAQRGSYNEQFF. In DNA form, the CDR3 reads TGTGCCAGCAGCGCCCAGAGAGGGAGCTACAATGAGCAGTTCTTC. The V call is TRBV9, the J call TRBJ2-1; weak D call: TRBD2 (5 bases). The germline gives CDR1 SGDLS, CDR2 YYNGEE. The CDR3 has 15 amino acids. The V end was cut by 3 bases, the J end by 3 bases, with 13 bases between.

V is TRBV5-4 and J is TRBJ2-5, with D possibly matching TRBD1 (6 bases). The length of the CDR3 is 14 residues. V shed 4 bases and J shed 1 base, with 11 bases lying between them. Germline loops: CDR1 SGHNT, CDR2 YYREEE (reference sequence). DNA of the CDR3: TGTGCCAGCAGCCCTCAGGGGCCCCAAGAGACCCAGTACTTC. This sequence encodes CASSPQGPQETQYF.

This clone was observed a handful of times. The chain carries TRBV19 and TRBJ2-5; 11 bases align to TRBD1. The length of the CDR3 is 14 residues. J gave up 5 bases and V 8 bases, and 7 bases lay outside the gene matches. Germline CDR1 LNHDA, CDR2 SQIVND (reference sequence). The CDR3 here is CASRGQGGRETQYF. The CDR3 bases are TGTGCCAGTCGGGGACAGGGGGGCCGCGAGACCCAGTACTTC.

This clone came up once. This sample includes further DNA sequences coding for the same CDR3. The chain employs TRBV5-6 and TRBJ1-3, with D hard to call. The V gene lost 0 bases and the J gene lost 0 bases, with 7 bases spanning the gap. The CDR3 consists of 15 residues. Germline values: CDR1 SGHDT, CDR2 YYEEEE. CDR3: CASSLGLNSGNTIYF. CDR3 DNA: TGTGCCAGCAGCTTGGGACTAAACTCTGGAAACACCATATATTTT.

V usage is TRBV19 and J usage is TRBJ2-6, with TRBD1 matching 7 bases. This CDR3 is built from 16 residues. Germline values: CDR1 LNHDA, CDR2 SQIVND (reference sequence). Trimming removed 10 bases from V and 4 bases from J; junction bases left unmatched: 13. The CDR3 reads CATTSTGLTGANVLTF. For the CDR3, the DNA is TGTGCCACCACTTCGACAGGGTTGACAGGGGCCAACGTCCTGACTTTC.

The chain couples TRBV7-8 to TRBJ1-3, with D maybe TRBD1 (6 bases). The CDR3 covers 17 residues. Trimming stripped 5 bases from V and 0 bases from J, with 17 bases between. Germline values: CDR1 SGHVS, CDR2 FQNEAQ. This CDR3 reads CASSPEDRLFSGNTIYF. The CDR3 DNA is TGTGCCAGCAGCCCGGAGGACAGATTGTTCTCTGGAAACACCATATATTTT.